These 19 T cell receptor beta chains originate from one sample sequenced in a study of shared clonotypes between healthy human individuals. CD45RO-negative, CCR7-positively selected cells formed the naive CD8 fraction, excluding terminally differentiated effector memory CD45RA+ cells. The table came from immunoSEQ multiplex PCR; TCRdb's copy has only in-frame clones and leaves some out. Among approximately 840,000 clones listed, about 97% were seen once. Material for sequencing was naive CD8+ T cells sorted from blood. The receptors originated from a man aged 25-45 years in good health.

The V call is TRBV18, the J call TRBJ2-1; 7 bases agree with TRBD1. CDR3 length: 15 residues. Trimming at V came to 3 bases and at J to 7 bases, leaving 9 bases not matched to a gene. Germline-derived CDR1 and CDR2 are KGHSH and LQKENI. The CDR3 DNA reads TGTGCCAGCTCACCCCAAACCGGGACAGAGAATGAGCAGTTCTTC. Protein: CASSPQTGTENEQFF.

The CDR3 coding sequence is TGTGCCAGCAGCTTAGTCAGGGGGCAAGAAAAACTGTTTTTT. Residues: CASSLVRGQEKLFF. The J gene is TRBJ1-4, the V gene TRBV7-2, with 8 bases identical to TRBD1. Germline values: CDR1 SGHTA, CDR2 FQGNSA. Trimming cost V 1 base and J 8 bases; bases outside gene matches: 3. CDR3 length equals 14 residues.

This rearrangement joins TRBV5-5 to TRBJ2-2; no clear D gene. V was shortened by 7 bases and J by 4 bases, with 11 bases between the two germline ends. Per the germline V gene, CDR1 is SGHKS and CDR2 is YYEKEE (reference sequence). The CDR3 has 13 residues. CDR3 bases: TGTGCCAGCCTGGGTCCTCTCACCGGGGAGCTGTTTTTT. This translates into CASLGPLTGELFF. Supplemented by reference TRBV5-5 and TRBJ2-2, the full variable domain reads DAGVTQSPTHLIKTRGQQVTLRCSPISGHKSVSWYQQVLGQGPQFIFQYYEKEERGRGNFPDRFSARQFPNYSSELNVNALLLGDSALYLCASLGPLTGELFFGEGSRLTVL.

V gene TRBV7-9 combines with J gene TRBJ1-1; D remains unclear. The ends were cut back, 5 bases at V and 5 bases at J, with 15 bases in the middle. Germline CDR1 reads SEHNR; CDR2 reads FQNEAQ (reference sequence). This CDR3 spans 14 amino acids. The CDR3 loop reads CASSPPQSRTEAFF. As DNA, the CDR3 is TGTGCCAGCAGCCCCCCCCAGAGCAGGACTGAAGCTTTCTTT.

This chain links TRBV9 with TRBJ2-1; 9 positions agree with TRBD2. Germline loops: CDR1 SGDLS, CDR2 YYNGEE. V shed 4 bases, J shed 3 bases, and the junction held 5 bases outside the gene matches. The CDR3 spans 15 residues. The CDR3 loop is CASSPRLADYNEQFF. As DNA, the CDR3 is TGTGCCAGCAGCCCCCGACTAGCGGACTACAATGAGCAGTTCTTC.

V usage is TRBV28 and J usage is TRBJ2-7; 15 nucleotides line up with TRBD2. This CDR3 is 18 amino acids long. Germline V gives CDR1 MDHEN, CDR2 SYDVKM. J gave up 1 base and V 5 bases, and 9 bases lay outside the gene matches. CDR3 sequence: CASSTRTSGRALSYEQYF. The CDR3 DNA is TGTGCCAGCAGTACGCGGACTAGCGGGAGGGCCCTGTCCTACGAGCAGTACTTC. Based on the CDR3 plus reference TRBV28 and TRBJ2-7, the full variable domain is DVKVTQSSRYLVKRTGEKVFLECVQDMDHENMFWYRQDPGLGLRLIYFSYDVKMKEKGDIPEGYSVSREKKERFSLILESASTNQTSMYLCASSTRTSGRALSYEQYFGPGTRLTVT.

This sequence joins TRBV5-1 and TRBJ2-1, with 9 bases that match TRBD2. The CDR3 covers 16 residues. Germline V gene lookup returns CDR1 SGHRS and CDR2 YFSETQ. Unmatched junction bases numbered 7, after V lost 0 bases and J lost 6 bases. The CDR3 protein is CASSLARGLAGNEQFF. The CDR3 region has the DNA TGCGCCAGCAGCTTGGCCAGGGGACTAGCCGGCAATGAGCAGTTCTTC.

This chain links TRBV10-3 with TRBJ2-7; D is perhaps TRBD1 (6 bases). CDR3 length: 13 residues. Germline V gene sequence: CDR1 ENHRY, CDR2 SYGVKD. Trimming stripped 6 bases from V and 2 bases from J, with 11 bases between. The CDR3 protein is CAISPGTTYEQYF. CDR3 nucleotide sequence: TGTGCCATCAGCCCCGGGACAACCTACGAGCAGTACTTC.

The CDR3 is CASKGDEETYEQYF. The CDR3 DNA follows: TGTGCCAGCAAGGGGGACGAGGAGACCTACGAGCAGTACTTC. The chain recombines TRBV2 with TRBJ2-7, with D tentatively TRBD1 (6 bases). The CDR3 is 14 residues long. V dropped 7 bases and J dropped 2 bases, with 15 bases sitting between them. Germline V gives CDR1 SNHLY, CDR2 FYNNEI.

The chain joins TRBV7-9 to TRBJ1-3; D not certain. The CDR3 has 15 residues. V gave up 11 bases and J gave up 0 bases, with 17 bases separating them. Germline CDR1 and CDR2: SEHNR and FQNEAQ (reference sequence). CDR3 in amino acids: CACPERRLSGNTIYF. In DNA form, the CDR3 reads TGTGCCTGCCCGGAACGCAGGCTCTCTGGAAACACCATATATTTT.

The chain combines TRBV5-1 with TRBJ2-5; 9 bases align to TRBD1. The germline V gene has CDR1 SGHRS and CDR2 YFSETQ. With 4 bases clipped from V and 1 base from J, the junction kept 8 bases outside the gene matches. The CDR3 runs 16 residues. The CDR3 here is CASSPRDRAFQETQYF. The CDR3 region has the DNA TGCGCCAGCAGCCCGAGGGACAGGGCTTTCCAAGAGACCCAGTACTTC. The variable domain in full, with the rest retrieved from reference TRBV5-1 and TRBJ2-5, is KAGVTQTPRYLIKTRGQQVTLSCSPISGHRSVSWYQQTPGQGLQFLFEYFSETQRNKGNFPGRFSGRQFSNSRSEMNVSTLELGDSALYLCASSPRDRAFQETQYFGPGTRLLVL.

The chain links TRBV29-1 to TRBJ2-1; TRBD2 matches 14 bases. The CDR3 consists of 14 residues. The germline CDR1 and CDR2 sequences are SQVTM and ANQGSEA. V gave up 3 bases and J gave up 8 bases; unmatched junction bases: 3. CDR3 sequence (DNA): TGCAGCGTTGAGGGACTAGCGGGAGATTATGAGCAGTTCTTC. This gives the protein CSVEGLAGDYEQFF.

This chain links TRBV27 with TRBJ2-2; D not resolved. CDR1 is MNHEY and CDR2 is SMNVEV in the germline V gene (reference sequence). The CDR3 is made up of 15 amino acids. The V end lost 2 bases, the J end lost 6 bases, and 13 bases lay between the germline ends. CDR3 coding DNA: TGTGCCAGCAGTTTAATAACCGAAATCGCCGGGGAGCTGTTTTTT. Translating gives CASSLITEIAGELFF.

The chain combines TRBV18 with TRBJ1-1; 9 nucleotides line up with TRBD1. The CDR3 is 16 amino acids. Germline lookup yields CDR1 KGHSH and CDR2 LQKENI. The ends lost 0 bases at V and 1 base at J; junction bases unmatched: 3. The CDR3 protein is CASSPPRDRENTEAFF. The CDR3 DNA sequence: TGTGCCAGCTCACCACCGCGGGACAGGGAGAACACTGAAGCTTTCTTT. Complete variable domain (other parts from reference TRBV18 and TRBJ1-1): NAGVMQNPRHLVRRRGQEARLRCSPMKGHSHVYWYRQLPEEGLKFMVYLQKENIIDESGMPKERFSAEFPKEGPSILRIQQVVRGDSAAYFCASSPPRDRENTEAFFGQGTRLTVV.

The V gene is TRBV4-1, the J gene TRBJ2-7, with D perhaps matching TRBD2 (6 bases). The CDR3 extends over 14 amino acids. The ends were cut back, 3 bases at V and 5 bases at J, with 14 bases in the middle. Germline CDR1 and CDR2: MGHRA and YSYEKL. CDR3 amino acids: CASSQRSGVHEQYF. For the CDR3, the DNA is TGCGCCAGCAGCCAGCGGTCGGGAGTCCACGAGCAGTACTTC.

The J gene is TRBJ2-1, the V gene TRBV6-5, with 9 nucleotides matching TRBD1. Trimming took 5 bases from V and 6 from J; bases not matched to a gene: 5. The CDR3 consists of 14 residues. Germline CDR1 is MNHEY and CDR2 is SVGAGI. The chain's CDR3 is CASSRDRVANEQFF. The DNA for the CDR3 is TGTGCCAGCAGTAGGGACAGGGTGGCCAATGAGCAGTTCTTC.

The chain carries TRBV7-2 and TRBJ2-3; 7 positions agree with TRBD2. V shed 5 bases and J 1 base; nucleotides not matched to a gene: 9. Germline V gene data show CDR1 as SGHTA and CDR2 as FQGNSA. The CDR3 runs to 16 residues. This CDR3 is CASSPGRGLGTDTQYF. CDR3 nucleotides: TGTGCCAGCAGCCCAGGGAGGGGCTTGGGCACAGATACGCAGTATTTT. Using reference TRBV7-2 and TRBJ2-3 for the parts outside the CDR3, the full variable domain is GAGVSQSPSNKVTEKGKDVELRCDPISGHTALYWYRQSLGQGLEFLIYFQGNSAPDKSGLPSDRFSAERTGGSVSTLTIQRTQQEDSAVYLCASSPGRGLGTDTQYFGPGTRLTVL.

The table lists this clone with a count of one. This chain joins TRBV2 and TRBJ2-1, with D tentatively TRBD2 (5 bases). The CDR3 consists of 14 residues. With 8 bases removed from V and 0 bases from J, the gap between germline ends came to 11 bases. Germline CDR1 reads SNHLY; CDR2 reads FYNNEI. CDR3 nucleotide sequence: TGTGCCAGCTTGGACTTTGACTCCTACAATGAGCAGTTCTTC. Encoded protein: CASLDFDSYNEQFF.

The chain uses TRBV11-2 and TRBJ1-4, with D tentatively TRBD1 (5 bases). The CDR3 extends over 13 amino acids. Germline-derived CDR1 and CDR2 are SGHAT and FQNNGV. V lost 7 bases and J lost 9, with 15 bases in between. CDR3 sequence reads: CASKSAGGKKLFF. For the CDR3, the DNA is TGTGCCAGCAAGTCTGCGGGGGGTAAAAAACTGTTTTTT.